This TCR beta chain was recovered during a study of shared clonotypes between healthy human individuals. Findings and limits, study-wide: Sampling included only blood; tissue repertoires likely differ.

The method was immunoSEQ multiplex PCR; TCRdb's version includes in-frame clones alone and lacks a portion of them. The table lists about 690,000 clones, about 92% of them singletons, with approximately 35% in the top ten. The CDR3 loop spans 15 amino acids. Trimming removed 1 base from V and 7 bases from J, with 13 bases in between. Germline-derived CDR1 and CDR2 are SNHLY and FYNNEI. About this clone itself: Its antigen is currently unknown.

This TCR derives from a man younger than 30 in good health. Some clones in this sample may be carry-over from other donors' samples. This chain connects TRBV2 to TRBJ1-4; maybe TRBD1 (6 bases). Sample: memory CD8+ T cells from PBMCs. As to subset: CD45RO+ cells pooled with CCR7-negative TemRA cells. CDR3 residues: CASSEGAGAVEKLFF. In nucleotides, the CDR3 is TGTGCCAGCAGTGAAGGGGCAGGGGCCGTTGAAAAACTGTTTTTT.